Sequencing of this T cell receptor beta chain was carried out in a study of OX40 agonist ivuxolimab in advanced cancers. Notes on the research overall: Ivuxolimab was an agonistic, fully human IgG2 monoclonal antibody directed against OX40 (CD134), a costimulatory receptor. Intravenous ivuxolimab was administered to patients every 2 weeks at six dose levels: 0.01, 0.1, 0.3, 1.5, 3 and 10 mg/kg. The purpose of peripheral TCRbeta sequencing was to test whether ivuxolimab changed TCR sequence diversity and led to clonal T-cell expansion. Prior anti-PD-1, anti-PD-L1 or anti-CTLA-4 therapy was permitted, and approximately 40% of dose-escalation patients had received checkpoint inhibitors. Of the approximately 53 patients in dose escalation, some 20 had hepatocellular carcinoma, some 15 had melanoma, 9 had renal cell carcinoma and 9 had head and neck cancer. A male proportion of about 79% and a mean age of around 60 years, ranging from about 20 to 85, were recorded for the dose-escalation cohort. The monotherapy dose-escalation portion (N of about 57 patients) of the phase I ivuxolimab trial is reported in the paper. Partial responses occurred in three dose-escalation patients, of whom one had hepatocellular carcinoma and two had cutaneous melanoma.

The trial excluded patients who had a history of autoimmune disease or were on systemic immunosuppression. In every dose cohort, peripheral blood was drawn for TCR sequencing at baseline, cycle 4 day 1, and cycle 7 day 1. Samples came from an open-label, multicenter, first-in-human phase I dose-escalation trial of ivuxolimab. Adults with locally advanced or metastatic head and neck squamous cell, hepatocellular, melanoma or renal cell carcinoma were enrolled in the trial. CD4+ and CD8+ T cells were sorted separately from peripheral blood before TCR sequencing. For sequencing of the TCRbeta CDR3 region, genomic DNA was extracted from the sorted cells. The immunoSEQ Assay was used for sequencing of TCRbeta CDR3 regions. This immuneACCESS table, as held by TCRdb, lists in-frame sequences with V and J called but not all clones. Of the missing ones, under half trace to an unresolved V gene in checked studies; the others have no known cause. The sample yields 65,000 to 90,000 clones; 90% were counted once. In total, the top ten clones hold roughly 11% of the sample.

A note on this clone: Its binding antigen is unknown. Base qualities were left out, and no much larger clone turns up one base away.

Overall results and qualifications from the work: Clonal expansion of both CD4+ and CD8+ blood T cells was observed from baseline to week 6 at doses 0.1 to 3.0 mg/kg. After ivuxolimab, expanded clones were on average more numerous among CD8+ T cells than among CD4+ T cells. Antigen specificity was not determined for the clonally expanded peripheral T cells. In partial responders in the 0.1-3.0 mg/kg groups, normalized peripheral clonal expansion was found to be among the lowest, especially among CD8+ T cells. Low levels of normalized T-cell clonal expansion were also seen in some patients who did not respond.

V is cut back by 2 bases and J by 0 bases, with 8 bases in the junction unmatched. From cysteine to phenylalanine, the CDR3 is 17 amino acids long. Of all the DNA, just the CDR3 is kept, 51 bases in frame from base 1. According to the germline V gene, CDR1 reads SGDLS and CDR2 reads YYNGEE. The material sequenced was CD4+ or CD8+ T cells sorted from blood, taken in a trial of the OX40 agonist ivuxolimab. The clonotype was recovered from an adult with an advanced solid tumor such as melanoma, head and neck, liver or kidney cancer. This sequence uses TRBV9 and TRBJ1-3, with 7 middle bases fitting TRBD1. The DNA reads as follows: TGTGCCAGCAGCGTTGAGGACAGGTTGGACTCTGGAAACACCATATATTTT. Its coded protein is CASSVEDRLDSGNTIYF.